Listed here is a single TCR beta chain. As yet, its antigen is unknown. The data were taken from a study of T cell responses to AZD1222 COVID-19 vaccine. Study outcomes and limitations: Spike-wide vaccine-associated CD4 TCRs dominated at 160-218 and 743-854. Clonal diversity may have been underestimated, and the donors were mostly white British, with more females than males.

TCRdb's copy holds only in-frame clones and misses some; the assay was immunoSEQ multiplex PCR. This sample has roughly 120,000 clones, with about 93% found just once. The source was peripheral blood, collected 28 days after the second AZD1222 dose. This receptor was identified in an adult who received the AZD1222 COVID-19 vaccine.

CDR3 region: CASSPAAGYNEQFF. CDR3 nucleotide sequence: TGTGCCAGCTCACCCGCAGCGGGATACAATGAGCAGTTCTTC. The chain combines TRBV18 with TRBJ2-1; 7 nucleotides line up with TRBD2. Germline CDR1 and CDR2: KGHSH and LQKENI. The CDR3 loop spans 14 amino acids. J lost 4 bases, V lost 3 bases, and 3 bases had no gene match.